The rows below give T cell receptor beta chains drawn from one sample of a study of graft-versus-host responses after intestinal transplantation. Profiling relied on immunoSEQ multiplex PCR, and the TCRdb table lists in-frame clones only, not all of them. The repertoire includes roughly 56,000 clones, 90% to 95% of them detected once, and roughly 2.7% sits in the top ten. The sequences come from PBMCs, collected about 120 days after intestinal transplantation. These receptors all stem from a human patient who received an intestinal transplant, so some T cells may come from the graft donor. CDR3s leave out the opening cysteine and the closing phenylalanine or tryptophan. Each record gives: V gene, CDR3 protein.

V: TRBV7-7; CDR3: ASSLEAGSEAF
V: TRBV7-9; CDR3: ASSFGGNQPQH
V: TRBV9; CDR3: ASSVVGIARNNEQF
V: TRBV19; CDR3: ASSRTLASGNEQF
V: TRBV28; CDR3: ASESQGIGDTGELF
V: TRBV6-6; CDR3: ASSRQGSDTGAF
V: TRBV28; CDR3: ASSFQASARDEQF
V: TRBV5-4; CDR3: ASSLSISGASYNEQF
V: TRBV5-4; CDR3: ASSLDGDGLNTEAF
V: TRBV5-4; CDR3: ASSIKYNEQF
V: TRBV7-9; CDR3: ASSGDIYGELF
V: TRBV30; CDR3: AWSVLRGPGGYT
V: TRBV28; CDR3: ASRGGQGSGNEKLF
V: TRBV7-8; CDR3: ASLAGTGEYEQY
V: TRBV28; CDR3: ASSPWTSGINTGELF
V: TRBV7-9; CDR3: ASTLSLAGGTGELF
V: TRBV7-9; CDR3: ASSLGPGRVDNEKLF
V: TRBV5-1; CDR3: ASSLVGTDGEETQY
V: TRBV12-2; CDR3: ASRFPGPPRDDTGELF
V: TRBV11-2; CDR3: ASSLDTSYEQH
V: TRBV6-1; CDR3: ASSGGSYYNEQF
V: TRBV28; CDR3: ASTHGGSTDTQY